This T cell receptor (beta chain) was found in a study of cytomegalovirus exposure and HLA in healthy donors. Notes on the study in general: Many donors carried some public TCRs, although rarity characterized most TCR sequences. A later analysis found first-cohort TCR clusters tended to co-occur in the 120 validation repertoires.

This CDR3 has 13 amino acids. Germline CDR1 MNHEY, CDR2 SVGAGI. V was clipped by 4 bases and J by 1 base, with 8 bases between them. Worth noting for this clone: What it binds is unknown.

The method was immunoSEQ multiplex PCR; TCRdb's version includes in-frame clones alone and lacks a portion of them. The repertoire holds over 90,000 clones, with about 95% as singletons. Sequenced material: PBMCs. The chain uses TRBV6-5 and TRBJ2-7; D ambiguous. This TCR derives from a woman aged 18-30 years in good health and CMV-seronegative. CDR3 amino acids: CASSSSLSYEQYF. In DNA form, the CDR3 reads TGTGCCAGCAGTTCCTCTTTATCCTACGAGCAGTACTTC.